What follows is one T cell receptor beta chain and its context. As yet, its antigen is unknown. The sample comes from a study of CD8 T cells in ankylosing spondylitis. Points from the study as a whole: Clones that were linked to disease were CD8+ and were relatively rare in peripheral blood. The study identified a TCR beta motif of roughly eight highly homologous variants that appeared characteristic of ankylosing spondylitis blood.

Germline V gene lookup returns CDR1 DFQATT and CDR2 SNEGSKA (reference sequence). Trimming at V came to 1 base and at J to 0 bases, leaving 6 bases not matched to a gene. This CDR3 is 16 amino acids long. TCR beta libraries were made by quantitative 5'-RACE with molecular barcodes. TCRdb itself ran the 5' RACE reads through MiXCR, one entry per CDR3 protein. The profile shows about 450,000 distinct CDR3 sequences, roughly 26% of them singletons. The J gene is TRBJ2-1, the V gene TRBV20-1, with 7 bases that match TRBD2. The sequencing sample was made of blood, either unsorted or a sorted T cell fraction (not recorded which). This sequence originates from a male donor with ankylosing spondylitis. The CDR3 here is CSARGGRENSYNEQFF. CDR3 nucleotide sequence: TGCAGTGCTAGAGGGGGGAGGGAGAACTCCTACAATGAGCAGTTCTTC.